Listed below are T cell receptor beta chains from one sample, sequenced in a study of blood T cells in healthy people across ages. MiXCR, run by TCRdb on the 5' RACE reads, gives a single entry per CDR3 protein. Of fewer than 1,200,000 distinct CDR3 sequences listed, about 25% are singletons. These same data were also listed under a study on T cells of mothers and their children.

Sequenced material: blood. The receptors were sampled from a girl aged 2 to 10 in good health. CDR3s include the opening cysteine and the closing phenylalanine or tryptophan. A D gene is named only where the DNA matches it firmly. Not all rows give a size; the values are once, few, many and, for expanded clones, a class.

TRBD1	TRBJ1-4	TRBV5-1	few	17	TGCGCCAGCAGCCTAGGACAGGGGCCACTCGGCTACGAAAAACTGTTTTTT	CASSLGQGPLGYEKLFF
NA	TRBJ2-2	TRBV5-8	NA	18	TGTGCCAGCAGCCGTGACAGGGGCAATAGCGGGAAAACCGGGGAGCTGTTTTTT	CASSRDRGNSGKTGELFF
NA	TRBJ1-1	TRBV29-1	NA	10	TGCAGCGTCTTAGAAACTGAAGCTTTCTTT	CSVLETEAFF
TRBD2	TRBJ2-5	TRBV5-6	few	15	TGTGCCAGCAGCTTTCTTCCTAGCGGGAAAGAGACCCAGTACTTC	CASSFLPSGKETQYF
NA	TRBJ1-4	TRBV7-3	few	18	TGTGCCAGAACTGTCTCCCACATGGCTCTCGCAACTAATGAAAAACTGTTTTTT	CARTVSHMALATNEKLFF
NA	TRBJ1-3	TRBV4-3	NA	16	TGCGCCAGCAGCCAAGATCAAGGTCCTTCGCCGAACACCATATATTTT	CASSQDQGPSPNTIYF
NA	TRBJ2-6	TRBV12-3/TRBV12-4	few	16	TGTGCCAGCAGTTTAATAAGATACTCTGGGGCCAACGTCCTGACTTTC	CASSLIRYSGANVLTF
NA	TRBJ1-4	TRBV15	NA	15	TGTGCCACCAGCGTAACAGAAACAACTAATGAAAAACTGTTTTTT	CATSVTETTNEKLFF
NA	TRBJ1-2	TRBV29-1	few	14	TGCAGCGTAGCTGGGCGGCAGGGAATCTATGGCTACACCTTC	CSVAGRQGIYGYTF
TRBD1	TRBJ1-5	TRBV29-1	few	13	TGCAGCGTTGTGGAGGGGGCCGATCAGCCCCAGCATTTT	CSVVEGADQPQHF
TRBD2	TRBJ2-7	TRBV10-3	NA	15	TGTGCCATCAGTGGCCCTAGCGGGGGAGAGTACGAGCAGTACTTC	CAISGPSGGEYEQYF